Listed here is a single T cell receptor (beta chain). Its antigen is currently not known. Qualities for individual bases were not recorded, and no much larger clone is one base off. TCRbeta CDR3 regions were amplified from genomic DNA by means of the immunoSEQ Assay, a bias-controlled multiplex PCR. Regarding the original processing steps: Nucleated cell counts per sample were estimated from amplification of reference gene primers within the assay. Sequence reads were collapsed and filtered to measure the absolute abundance of every unique TCRbeta CDR3 rearrangement. Productive Simpson clonality was computed per sample as the square root of Simpson's diversity index over productive rearrangements. This immuneACCESS table, as held by TCRdb, lists in-frame sequences with V and J called but not all clones. Of the missing ones, under half trace to an unresolved V gene in checked studies; the others have no known cause. The DNA was the basis for D and trimming; V, J and clone size are from that table. This sample is represented by 160,000 or so clones; roughly 78% of them were singletons. Jointly, the top ten make up 7.5% to 8.5% of the sample.

The data were obtained in a study of blood T cell repertoires in COVID-19 (dated by TCRdb to between 2020 and 2021). For the study in its entirety: Samples from collaborators originated in the United States, Italy and Spain and spanned both the acute and convalescent phases of COVID-19. Where HLA class I and class II types were available, the types were taken from metadata supplied by the sample provider, not from assay-based typing. The prospective study material was composed of cDNA or gDNA derived from T cells, B-cell-depleted T cells, or PBMCs. The samples were drawn from the first 160 participants of the ongoing ImmuneRACE study and from over 950 subjects provided by 6 global collaborators. Deeply sampled blood TCRbeta repertoires from subjects exposed to, actively infected with, or recovered from COVID-19 were included in the dataset. Sample metadata almost always included a de-identified subject ID, COVID-19 status, age in years and sex. The repertoires were released in a freely available public database meant as a resource for research on the immune response to SARS-CoV-2.

Paper-wide results and their limitations: How much clinical and demographic metadata was included differed by source and by participant, and the metadata was provided uncurated.

CDR1 is given as SGHAT and CDR2 as FQNNGV, both from the germline V gene. The CDR3 goes from the cysteine to the phenylalanine over 15 residues. Only CDR3 DNA is held: 45 bases, read in frame from base 1. The junction shows trimming of 1 base on V and 4 bases on J, and the gene matches do not reach 1 base of it. In Seattle, one collaborating source enrolled patients while the infection was active and tracked those patients longitudinally over the course of disease. Each collaborating institution followed its own protocols to collect whole blood in K2EDTA tubes. Collaborator samples were shipped for TCRbeta analysis as frozen whole blood, isolated PBMCs, or DNA extracted from either sample type.

Input material: peripheral blood. The V and J genes are TRBV11-2 and TRBJ1-3; 10 central nucleotides agree with TRBD1. The TCR sequence derives from an older woman with COVID-19, enrolled during active disease. CDR3 sequence: CASSLATGGGNTIYF. The nucleotide sequence reads TGTGCCAGCAGCTTAGCGACAGGGGGCGGAAACACCATATATTTT. The CDR3 plus the reference TRBV11-2 and TRBJ1-3 genes for the other parts give the full variable domain: EAGVAQSPRYKIIEKRQSVAFWCNPISGHATLYWYQQILGQGPKLLIQFQNNGVVDDSQLPKDRFSAERLKGVDSTLKIQPAKLEDSAVYLCASSLATGGGNTIYFGEGSWLTVV.